What follows is one T cell receptor (beta chain) and its context. Its cognate antigen is unknown. The germline V gene encodes CDR1 SEHNR and CDR2 FQNEAQ (reference sequence). V lost 3 bases and J 3 bases, leaving 10 bases between the germline ends. CDR3 length: 14 residues. The data belong to a study of lymphopenia after photon versus proton radiotherapy. Study outcomes and limitations: Proton therapy kept repertoires fairly stable, unlike photons, which gained effector/memory cells.

Profiling relied on immunoSEQ multiplex PCR, and the TCRdb table lists in-frame clones only, not all of them. The table includes about 20,000 clones, almost 85% detected once. The TCR comes from a woman aged 45-59 years with pancreatic cancer. The gene calls are TRBV7-9 and TRBJ2-3; D is tentatively TRBD1 or TRBD2 (5 bases each). This sample comprised peripheral blood, obtained from a patient treated with photon-based radiotherapy. In DNA, the CDR3 is TGTGCCAGCAGCTTCGAGGGGCTTACAGATACGCAGTATTTT. It specifies CASSFEGLTDTQYF.